A single sample is the source of the 14 T cell receptor beta chains below, sequenced in a study of OX40 agonist ivuxolimab in advanced cancers. Libraries were prepared by immunoSEQ multiplex PCR; TCRdb keeps only in-frame clonotypes and omits some of them. Among about 100,000 clones listed, 75% to 90% were seen once. Source: CD4+ or CD8+ T cells sorted from blood, taken in a trial of the OX40 agonist ivuxolimab. Receptor source: an adult with an advanced solid tumor such as melanoma, head and neck, liver or kidney cancer.

The chain links TRBV10-3 to TRBJ1-6; 8 positions match TRBD1. V trimming: 6 bases; J trimming: 6 bases; junction bases outside the gene matches: 7. Germline CDR1 ENHRY, CDR2 SYGVKD. The CDR3 spans 15 residues. For the CDR3, the DNA is TGTGCCATCAGGACGGACAGGGAAGTTAATTCACCCCTCCACTTT. Translation: CAIRTDREVNSPLHF.

V and J are TRBV18 and TRBJ2-6; D call uncertain. In germline, CDR1 is KGHSH, CDR2 LQKENI. CDR3 length: 16 amino acids. Trimming stripped 2 bases from V and 0 bases from J, with 8 bases between. This CDR3 is CASSPGSGSGANVLTF. In DNA form, the CDR3 reads TGTGCCAGCTCACCAGGGTCGGGCTCTGGGGCCAACGTCCTGACTTTC.

V usage is TRBV9 and J usage is TRBJ2-7; D call uncertain. The length of the CDR3 is 12 residues. V was pared by 0 bases and J by 4 bases, with 5 bases between. CDR1 is SGDLS and CDR2 is YYNGEE in the germline V gene. In DNA form, the CDR3 reads TGTGCCAGCAGCGTAGTGGGATACGAGCAGTACTTC. It is translated as CASSVVGYEQYF.

J is TRBJ2-4 and V is TRBV28; D may be TRBD1 (6 bases). The CDR3 spans 16 residues. Looked up from germline, CDR1 is MDHEN and CDR2 is SYDVKM. Trimming removed 6 bases at V and 3 bases at J, with 18 bases between. DNA of the CDR3: TGTGCCAGCAGCCTGGACGAGGGGGAAGGCAAAAACATTCAGTACTTC. Its translation is CASSLDEGEGKNIQYF. Full variable domain (missing parts from reference TRBV28 and TRBJ2-4): DVKVTQSSRYLVKRTGEKVFLECVQDMDHENMFWYRQDPGLGLRLIYFSYDVKMKEKGDIPEGYSVSREKKERFSLILESASTNQTSMYLCASSLDEGEGKNIQYFGAGTRLSVL.

V gene TRBV5-1 combines with J gene TRBJ2-7; a weak D match, TRBD2 (5 bases). The CDR3 sequence is 14 residues long. The germline gives CDR1 SGHRS, CDR2 YFSETQ. With 0 bases removed from V and 3 bases from J, the gap between germline ends came to 10 bases. CDR3 nucleotides: TGCGCCAGCAGCTTGGGAGGGAGCGGCTACGAGCAGTACTTC. The encoded protein is CASSLGGSGYEQYF.

V is TRBV28 and J is TRBJ2-7, with 10 positions matching TRBD1. Germline V lookup: CDR1 MDHEN, CDR2 SYDVKM. This CDR3 is built from 13 residues. With 8 bases clipped from V and 6 bases from J, the junction kept 7 bases outside the gene matches. The CDR3 loop reads CASRVGQGVEQYF. CDR3 sequence (DNA): TGTGCCAGCCGTGTCGGACAGGGGGTCGAGCAGTACTTC.

V gene TRBV2 combines with J gene TRBJ2-3, with TRBD2 matching over 9 bases. Per the germline V gene, CDR1 is SNHLY and CDR2 is FYNNEI. The V and J ends lost 7 bases and 8 bases, in that order; junction bases with no gene match: 10. The CDR3 totals 14 residues. CDR3 residues: CASTTSGVALTQYF. The CDR3 region has the DNA TGTGCCAGCACGACTAGCGGTGTCGCCCTTACGCAGTATTTT.

The V gene is TRBV27, the J gene TRBJ1-5; TRBD1 matches 10 bases. CDR3 size: 15 residues. Germline trimming cut 7 bases from V and 5 bases from J; bases unmatched to any gene: 8. CDR1 is MNHEY and CDR2 is SMNVEV in the germline V gene (reference sequence). CDR3 bases: TGTGCCAGCACTCGCCGCGGGACAGGGGATCAGCCCCAGCATTTT. Amino acids: CASTRRGTGDQPQHF.

This rearrangement joins TRBV27 to TRBJ1-1, with D tentatively TRBD1 (5 bases). V was cut by 7 bases and J by 1 base, with 13 bases left in between. The CDR3 consists of 14 residues. From germline, CDR1 is MNHEY and CDR2 SMNVEV (reference sequence). In nucleotides, the CDR3 is TGTGCCAGCACCTCGGGCAGGGAGAACACTGAAGCTTTCTTT. Translated, it gives CASTSGRENTEAFF.

This chain joins TRBV7-2 and TRBJ2-2; 13 nucleotides agree with TRBD2. With V trimmed by 1 base and J by 0 bases, 5 bases remained unmatched. This CDR3 is 19 amino acids long. The germline gives CDR1 SGHTA, CDR2 FQGNSA. In nucleotides, the CDR3 is TGTGCCAGCAGCTTAGTGGGACTAGCGGGATACGCGAACACCGGGGAGCTGTTTTTT. This codes for CASSLVGLAGYANTGELFF.

The genes are TRBV7-3 and TRBJ2-1, with 8 nucleotides matching TRBD2. There are 15 residues in the CDR3. Germline V lookup: CDR1 SGHTA, CDR2 FQGTGA. Trimming took 1 base from V and 4 from J; bases not matched to a gene: 3. CDR3 in DNA: TGTGCCAGCAGCTTAAGCCAGCGGGGGTACAATGAGCAGTTCTTC. Protein product: CASSLSQRGYNEQFF. Complete variable domain (other parts from reference TRBV7-3 and TRBJ2-1): GAGVSQTPSNKVTEKGKYVELRCDPISGHTALYWYRQSLGQGPEFLIYFQGTGAADDSGLPNDRFFAVRPEGSVSTLKIQRTERGDSAVYLCASSLSQRGYNEQFFGPGTRLTVL.

The V gene is TRBV7-2, the J gene TRBJ1-3; D might be TRBD1 (5 bases). This CDR3 is 16 amino acids long. V lost 5 bases and J lost 0, with 14 bases in between. Per the germline V gene, CDR1 is SGHTA and CDR2 is FQGNSA. The CDR3 loop is CASSPRGTNSGNTIYF. The DNA for the CDR3 is TGTGCCAGCAGCCCTCGTGGGACGAACTCTGGAAACACCATATATTTT.

The count of this clone is one. The chain uses TRBV6-1 and TRBJ2-3; 12 bases are shared with TRBD2. CDR3 length equals 15 residues. J lost 3 bases, V lost 6 bases, and 4 bases had no gene match. Germline lookup yields CDR1 MNHNS and CDR2 SASEGT. The CDR3 DNA reads TGTGCCAGCAGCACTAGCGGGGGGACTACAGATACGCAGTATTTT. Its translation: CASSTSGGTTDTQYF.

The chain joins TRBV9 to TRBJ2-5; 7 bases line up with TRBD1. The germline CDR1 and CDR2 sequences are SGDLS and YYNGEE. Trimming at V came to 4 bases and at J to 4 bases, leaving 7 bases not matched to a gene. This CDR3 comprises 14 residues. The CDR3 region is CASSTGTAGETQYF. For the CDR3, the DNA is TGTGCCAGCAGCACCGGGACAGCCGGAGAGACCCAGTACTTC.